This entry lists 18 T cell receptor beta chains sequenced from one sample in a study of blood T cell repertoires in COVID-19. Produced via immunoSEQ multiplex PCR; TCRdb's table is partial and in-frame only. Here the sample spans some 200,000 clones, less than 90% being singletons. The source material was peripheral blood. These receptors were obtained from a woman in her 70s with acute or convalescent COVID-19.

The V and J genes are TRBV19 and TRBJ1-5, with D unclear. Germline V gene data show CDR1 as LNHDA and CDR2 as SQIVND (reference sequence). The CDR3 is 17 residues long. The V end was cut by 4 bases, the J end by 3 bases, with 19 bases between. Written as DNA, the CDR3 is TGTGCCAGTAGTAACCTGGCGAGAGGTTCGGTCAATCAGCCCCAGCATTTT. This encodes CASSNLARGSVNQPQHF.

This clone was found a few times. This chain links TRBV2 with TRBJ1-5; a weak D match, TRBD1 (6 bases). V lost 6 bases and J 5 bases, leaving 11 bases between the germline ends. This CDR3 is 13 amino acids long. Looked up from germline, CDR1 is SNHLY and CDR2 is FYNNEI. CDR3 in DNA: TGTGCCAGCAGAAAAGGGGGGGATCAGCCCCAGCATTTT. Residues: CASRKGGDQPQHF.

V gene TRBV5-4 combines with J gene TRBJ1-2, with 11 nucleotides matching TRBD1. In germline, CDR1 is SGHNT, CDR2 YYREEE (reference sequence). V shed 1 base, J shed 8 bases, and the junction held 7 bases outside the gene matches. CDR3 length: 15 amino acids. For the CDR3, the DNA is TGTGCCAGCAGCTTGTTAGGACAGGGGGCGCCGGGCTACACCTTC. As protein: CASSLLGQGAPGYTF.

This chain uses TRBV6-5 with TRBJ2-7, with 10 bases matching TRBD1. Germline V gene lookup returns CDR1 MNHEY and CDR2 SVGAGI. CDR3 length: 16 amino acids. V shed 4 bases, J shed 2 bases, and the junction held 8 bases outside the gene matches. CDR3 amino acids: CASSFNPGTGAYEQYF. CDR3 DNA sequence: TGTGCCAGCAGTTTCAACCCCGGGACAGGGGCCTACGAGCAGTACTTC.

V gene TRBV5-1 combines with J gene TRBJ2-5; 12 bases are shared with TRBD1. Germline assignment: CDR1 SGHRS and CDR2 YFSETQ. V shed 3 bases and J 11 bases; nucleotides not matched to a gene: 20. The CDR3 spans 18 residues. The CDR3 bases are TGCGCCAGCAGCTGGGGGACAGGGGGCGACCATATCCAAACGGAACAGTACTTC. Translated, it gives CASSWGTGGDHIQTEQYF.

The V and J genes are TRBV10-3 and TRBJ1-4; D is possibly TRBD1 (6 bases). Germline values: CDR1 ENHRY, CDR2 SYGVKD. The CDR3 length is 16 residues. V shed 4 bases and J shed 7 bases, with 19 bases lying between them. The CDR3 loop reads CAISGSDRRGGEKLFF. CDR3 bases: TGTGCCATCAGTGGATCGGATCGGAGGGGGGGTGAAAAACTGTTTTTT.

This chain joins TRBV2 and TRBJ1-1; D remains ambiguous. This CDR3 contains 13 residues. Per germline, CDR1 SNHLY and CDR2 FYNNEI. Trimming left V 4 bases short and J 7 bases short, with 13 bases between. The CDR3 is CASSVSAKNEAFF. Here the CDR3 DNA reads TGTGCCAGCAGTGTATCCGCGAAAAATGAAGCTTTCTTT.

V is TRBV28 and J is TRBJ1-2; D is undetermined. The CDR3 sequence is 14 residues long. The germline gives CDR1 MDHEN, CDR2 SYDVKM. Trimming left V 1 base short and J 7 bases short, with 13 bases between. Here the CDR3 DNA reads TGTGCCAGCAGTTTATTACAGCCTGATTCTGGCTACACCTTC. Protein sequence: CASSLLQPDSGYTF.

This clone was counted a few times. The CDR3, as DNA: TGTGCCAGCAGCTCCCAGTTCCGGGTTGAACAGCCCCAGCATTTT. As protein: CASSSQFRVEQPQHF. The chain combines TRBV5-8 with TRBJ1-5, with D hard to call. CDR1 and CDR2 (germline): SGHTS, YDEGEE. V lost 3 bases and J lost 7, with 17 bases in between. The CDR3 is 15 residues long.

The V gene is TRBV7-8, the J gene TRBJ2-7; D gene ambiguous. Germline values: CDR1 SGHVS, CDR2 FQNEAQ. The CDR3 sequence is 13 residues long. V lost 5 bases and J lost 3, with 11 bases in between. Written as DNA, the CDR3 is TGTGCCAGCAGCGCTTCAGTGAACTACGAGCAGTACTTC. It encodes CASSASVNYEQYF.

The rearrangement links TRBV20-1 to TRBJ1-1; D gene ambiguous. The CDR3 covers 11 residues. The germline V gene has CDR1 DFQATT and CDR2 SNEGSKA (reference sequence). V was clipped by 1 base and J by 7 bases, with 7 bases between them. CDR3 nucleotides: TGCAGTGCTAGAGGAGGGATTGAAGCTTTCTTT. This sequence encodes CSARGGIEAFF.

The rearrangement joins TRBV11-3 to TRBJ2-1; D possibly corresponds to TRBD2 (6 bases). CDR1 and CDR2 from the germline V gene are SGHNT and YENEEA. V lost 4 bases and J 4 bases, leaving 11 bases between the germline ends. The CDR3 extends over 14 amino acids. CDR3 DNA: TGTGCCAGCAGCTCCAGGAGGGGTTACAATGAGCAGTTCTTC. Translated, it gives CASSSRRGYNEQFF.

The chain employs TRBV19 and TRBJ1-4, with 8 bases aligning to TRBD1. CDR1 LNHDA and CDR2 SQIVND come from the germline V gene (reference sequence). V gave up 11 bases and J gave up 4 bases; unmatched junction bases: 9. CDR3 length: 14 residues. CDR3 region: CASRDRTRNEKLFF. In DNA, the CDR3 is TGTGCCTCCCGGGACAGGACCCGTAATGAAAAACTGTTTTTT. The full variable domain, completed using reference TRBV19 and TRBJ1-4, is DGGITQSPKYLFRKEGQNVTLSCEQNLNHDAMYWYRQDPGQGLRLIYYSQIVNDFQKGDIAEGYSVSREKKESFPLTVTSAQKNPTAFYLCASRDRTRNEKLFFGSGTQLSVL.

The V call is TRBV7-2, the J call TRBJ2-5; tentatively, D is TRBD2 (5 bases). In germline, CDR1 is SGHTA, CDR2 FQGNSA. The CDR3 length is 15 residues. The ends were cut back, 1 base at V and 5 bases at J, with 14 bases in the middle. DNA of the CDR3: TGTGCCAGCAGCTTAGGGTCGGGGATGAGGGAGACCCAGTACTTC. Translation gives CASSLGSGMRETQYF.

The V call is TRBV27, the J call TRBJ2-1, with a weak D call TRBD1 (5 bases). The CDR3 is 15 residues long. Deletions cut 9 bases from V and 3 bases from J, with 18 bases between. Germline values: CDR1 MNHEY, CDR2 SMNVEV (reference sequence). The CDR3 DNA reads as TGTGCCAGTGCTGCAGGGCCCACAATCTACAATGAGCAGTTCTTC. The encoded protein is CASAAGPTIYNEQFF.

The chain carries TRBV12-3 or TRBV12-4 and TRBJ2-7; 7 bases agree with TRBD1. V gave up 6 bases and J gave up 7 bases; unmatched junction bases: 9. This CDR3 contains 13 residues. The CDR3 DNA is TGTGCCAGCAGGGAAACAGGGGAGTGGGAGCAGTACTTC. Translating it yields CASRETGEWEQYF.

As to this clone: One end of the junction fails to match germline, which may point to a read error. The V and J genes are TRBV6-5 and TRBJ1-1, with D possibly TRBD1 on 6 matching bases. Per the germline V gene, CDR1 is MNHEY and CDR2 is SVGAGI. CDR3 length equals 13 residues. CDR3 in DNA: TGTGCCATCAGTTGGGGACAGAACACTGAAGCTTTCTTT. Translating gives CAISWGQNTEAFF.

This chain uses TRBV18 with TRBJ1-1; 9 positions agree with TRBD1. From germline, CDR1 is KGHSH and CDR2 LQKENI. With 8 bases clipped from V and 5 bases from J, the junction kept 6 bases outside the gene matches. The CDR3 has 13 amino acids. In nucleotides, the CDR3 is TGTGCCAGCGTCGGACAGGGGACAACTGAAGCTTTCTTT. Encoded protein: CASVGQGTTEAFF. The variable domain in full, with the rest retrieved from reference TRBV18 and TRBJ1-1, is NAGVMQNPRHLVRRRGQEARLRCSPMKGHSHVYWYRQLPEEGLKFMVYLQKENIIDESGMPKERFSAEFPKEGPSILRIQQVVRGDSAAYFCASVGQGTTEAFFGQGTRLTVV.